This T cell receptor (beta chain) was obtained from a study of CD8 T cells in ankylosing spondylitis. Ten or more counts support this clonotype. Its antigen is not known. The CDR3 is 12 amino acids. Trimming shortened V by 4 bases and J by 0 bases, and 4 bases separated the two germline ends. From germline, CDR1 is SGHRS and CDR2 YFSETQ. Making the TCR beta libraries involved quantitative 5'-RACE with molecular barcodes. Each CDR3 protein gets one entry after TCRdb re-called the 5' RACE reads with MiXCR. Of about 540,000 distinct CDR3 sequences listed, about an eighth were seen once; the top ten hold nearly 7%. Findings of the study overall: In ankylosing spondylitis blood, a motif of roughly eight highly homologous TCR beta variants appeared characteristic.

The material sequenced was blood, either unsorted or a sorted T cell fraction (not recorded which). The gene calls are TRBV5-1 and TRBJ2-5; D uncertain. The clonotype was recovered from a male donor with ankylosing spondylitis. The CDR3: CASSGYQETQYF. For the CDR3, the DNA is TGCGCCAGCAGCGGATACCAAGAGACCCAGTACTTC.